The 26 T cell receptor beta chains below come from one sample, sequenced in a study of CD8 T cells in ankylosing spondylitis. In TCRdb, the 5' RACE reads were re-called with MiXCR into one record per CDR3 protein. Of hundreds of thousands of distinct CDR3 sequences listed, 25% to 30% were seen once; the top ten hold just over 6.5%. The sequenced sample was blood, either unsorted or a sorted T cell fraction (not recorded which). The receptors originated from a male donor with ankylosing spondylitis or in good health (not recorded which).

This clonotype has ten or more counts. The CDR3 loop reads CSASRGLNQPQHF. The CDR3 bases are TGCAGTGCTAGCCGGGGTCTCAATCAGCCCCAGCATTTT. The chain combines TRBV20-1 with TRBJ1-5, with unresolved D. V lost 3 bases and J lost 3, with 9 bases in between. Germline V lookup: CDR1 DFQATT, CDR2 SNEGSKA (reference sequence). The CDR3 is 13 residues long.

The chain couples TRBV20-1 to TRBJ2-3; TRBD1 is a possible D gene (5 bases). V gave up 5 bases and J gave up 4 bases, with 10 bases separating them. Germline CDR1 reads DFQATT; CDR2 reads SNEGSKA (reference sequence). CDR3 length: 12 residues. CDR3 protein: CSAPDSSDTQYF. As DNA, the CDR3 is TGCAGTGCTCCCGACAGTTCAGATACGCAGTATTTT.

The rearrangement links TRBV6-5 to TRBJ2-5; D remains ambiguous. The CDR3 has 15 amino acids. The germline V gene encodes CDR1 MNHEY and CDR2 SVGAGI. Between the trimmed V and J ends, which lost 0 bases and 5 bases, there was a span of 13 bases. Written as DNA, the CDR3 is TGTGCCAGCAGTTACTCGGTACAGCGATGGGAGACCCAGTACTTC. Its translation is CASSYSVQRWETQYF.

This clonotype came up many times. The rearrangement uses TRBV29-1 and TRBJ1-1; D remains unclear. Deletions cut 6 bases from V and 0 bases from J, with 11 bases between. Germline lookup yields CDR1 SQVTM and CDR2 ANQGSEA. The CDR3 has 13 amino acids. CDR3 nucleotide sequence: TGCAGCGTCTCTACTCAAATGAACACTGAAGCTTTCTTT. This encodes CSVSTQMNTEAFF.

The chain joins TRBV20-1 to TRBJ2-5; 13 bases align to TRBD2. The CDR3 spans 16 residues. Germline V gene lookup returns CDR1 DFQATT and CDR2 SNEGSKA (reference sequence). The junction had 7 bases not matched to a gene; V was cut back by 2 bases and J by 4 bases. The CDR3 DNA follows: TGCAGTGCTAGACTGGGACTAGCGGGAAGGGTAGAGACCCAGTACTTC. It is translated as CSARLGLAGRVETQYF.

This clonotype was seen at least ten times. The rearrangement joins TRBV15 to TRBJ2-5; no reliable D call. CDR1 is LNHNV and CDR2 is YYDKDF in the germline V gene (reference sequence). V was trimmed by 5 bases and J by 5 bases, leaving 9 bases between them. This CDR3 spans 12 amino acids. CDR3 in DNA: TGTGCCACCAGCGCACATAGGGAGACCCAGTACTTC. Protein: CATSAHRETQYF. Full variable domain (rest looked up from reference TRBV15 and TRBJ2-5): DAMVIQNPRYQVTQFGKPVTLSCSQTLNHNVMYWYQQKSSQAPKLLFHYYDKDFNNEADTPDNFQSRRPNTSFCFLDIRSPGLGDTAMYLCATSAHRETQYFGPGTRLLVL.

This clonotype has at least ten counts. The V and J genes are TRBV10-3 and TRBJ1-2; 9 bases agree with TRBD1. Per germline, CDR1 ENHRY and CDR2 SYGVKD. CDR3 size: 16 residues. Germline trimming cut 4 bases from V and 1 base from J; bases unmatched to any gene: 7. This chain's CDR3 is CAISGPTGGFNYGYTF. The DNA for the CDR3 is TGTGCCATCAGTGGCCCGACAGGGGGGTTTAACTATGGCTACACCTTC.

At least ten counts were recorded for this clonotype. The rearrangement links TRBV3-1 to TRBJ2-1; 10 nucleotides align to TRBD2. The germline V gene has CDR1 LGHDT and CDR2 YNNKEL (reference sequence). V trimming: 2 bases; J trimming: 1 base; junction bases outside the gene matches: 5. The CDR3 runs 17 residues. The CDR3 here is CASSQTWTSGSYNEQFF. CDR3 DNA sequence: TGTGCCAGCAGCCAAACATGGACTAGCGGTTCCTACAATGAGCAGTTCTTC.

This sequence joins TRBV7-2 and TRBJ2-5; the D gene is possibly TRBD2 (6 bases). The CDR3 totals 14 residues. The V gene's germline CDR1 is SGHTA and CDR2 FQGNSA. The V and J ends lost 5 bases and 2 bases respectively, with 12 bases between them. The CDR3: CASSPGSRQETQYF. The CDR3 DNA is TGTGCCAGCAGCCCCGGGAGTCGGCAAGAGACCCAGTACTTC. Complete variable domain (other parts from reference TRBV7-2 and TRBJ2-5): GAGVSQSPSNKVTEKGKDVELRCDPISGHTALYWYRQSLGQGLEFLIYFQGNSAPDKSGLPSDRFSAERTGGSVSTLTIQRTQQEDSAVYLCASSPGSRQETQYFGPGTRLLVL.

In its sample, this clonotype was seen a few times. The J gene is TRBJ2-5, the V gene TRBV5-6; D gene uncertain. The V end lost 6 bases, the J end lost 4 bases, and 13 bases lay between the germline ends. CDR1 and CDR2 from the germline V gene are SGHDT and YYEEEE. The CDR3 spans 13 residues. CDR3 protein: CASTSRTGETQYF. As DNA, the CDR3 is TGTGCCAGCACCTCACGGACGGGAGAGACCCAGTACTTC. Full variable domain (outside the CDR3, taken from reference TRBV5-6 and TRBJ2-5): DAGVTQSPTHLIKTRGQQVTLRCSPKSGHDTVSWYQQALGQGPQFIFQYYEEEERQRGNFPDRFSGHQFPNYSSELNVNALLLGDSALYLCASTSRTGETQYFGPGTRLLVL.

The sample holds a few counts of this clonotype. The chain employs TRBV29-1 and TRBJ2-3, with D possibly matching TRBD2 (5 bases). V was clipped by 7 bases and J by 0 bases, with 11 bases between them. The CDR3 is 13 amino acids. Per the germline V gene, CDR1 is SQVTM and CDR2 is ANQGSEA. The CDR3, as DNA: TGCAGCGCCCGACGGGAAAGCACAGATACGCAGTATTTT. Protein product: CSARRESTDTQYF.

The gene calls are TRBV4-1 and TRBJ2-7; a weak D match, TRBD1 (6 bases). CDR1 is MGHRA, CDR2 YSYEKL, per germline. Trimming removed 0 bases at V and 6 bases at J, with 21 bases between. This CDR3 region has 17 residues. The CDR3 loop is CASSQEVTGNKLSEQYF. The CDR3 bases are TGCGCCAGCAGCCAAGAGGTGACAGGCAATAAACTCTCCGAGCAGTACTTC.

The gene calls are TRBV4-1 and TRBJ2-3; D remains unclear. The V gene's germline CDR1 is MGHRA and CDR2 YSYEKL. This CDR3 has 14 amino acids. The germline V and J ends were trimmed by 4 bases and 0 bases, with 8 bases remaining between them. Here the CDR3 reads CASSRTDSTDTQYF. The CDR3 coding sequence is TGCGCCAGCAGCCGCACTGACAGCACAGATACGCAGTATTTT.

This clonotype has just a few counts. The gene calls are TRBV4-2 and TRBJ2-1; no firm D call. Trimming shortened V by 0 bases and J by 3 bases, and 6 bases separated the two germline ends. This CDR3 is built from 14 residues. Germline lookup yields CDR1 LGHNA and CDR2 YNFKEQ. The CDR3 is CASSQEADYNEQFF. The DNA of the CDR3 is TGTGCCAGCAGCCAAGAGGCGGACTACAATGAGCAGTTCTTC.

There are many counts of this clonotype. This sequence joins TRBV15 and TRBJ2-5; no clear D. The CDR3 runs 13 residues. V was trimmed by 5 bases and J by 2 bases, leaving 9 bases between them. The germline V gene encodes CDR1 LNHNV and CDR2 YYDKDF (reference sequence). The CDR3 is CATSADIQETQYF. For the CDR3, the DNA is TGTGCCACCAGCGCTGACATACAAGAGACCCAGTACTTC.

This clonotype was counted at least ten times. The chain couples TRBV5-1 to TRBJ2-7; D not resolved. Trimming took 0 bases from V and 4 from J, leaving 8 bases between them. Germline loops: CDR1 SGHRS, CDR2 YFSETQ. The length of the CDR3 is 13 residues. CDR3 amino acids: CASSLGAEYEQYF. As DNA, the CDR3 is TGCGCCAGCAGCTTGGGGGCGGAATACGAGCAGTACTTC.

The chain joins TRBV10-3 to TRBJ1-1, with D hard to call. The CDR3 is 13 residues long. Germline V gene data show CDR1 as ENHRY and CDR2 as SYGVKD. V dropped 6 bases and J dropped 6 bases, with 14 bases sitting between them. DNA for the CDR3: TGTGCCATCAGGCGGACGGACGGCGCTGAAGCTTTCTTT. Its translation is CAIRRTDGAEAFF.

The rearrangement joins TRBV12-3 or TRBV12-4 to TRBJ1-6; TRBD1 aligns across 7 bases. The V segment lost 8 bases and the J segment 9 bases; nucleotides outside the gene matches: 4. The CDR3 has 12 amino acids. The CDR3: CASGTDFSPLHF. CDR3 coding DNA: TGTGCCAGCGGGACAGATTTTTCACCCCTCCACTTT.

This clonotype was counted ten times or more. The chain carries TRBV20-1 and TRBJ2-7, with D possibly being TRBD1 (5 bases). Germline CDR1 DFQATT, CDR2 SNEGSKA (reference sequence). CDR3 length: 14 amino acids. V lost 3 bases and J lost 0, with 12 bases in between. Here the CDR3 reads CSASAWGRSYEQYF. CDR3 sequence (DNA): TGCAGTGCTAGTGCCTGGGGCCGCTCCTACGAGCAGTACTTC.

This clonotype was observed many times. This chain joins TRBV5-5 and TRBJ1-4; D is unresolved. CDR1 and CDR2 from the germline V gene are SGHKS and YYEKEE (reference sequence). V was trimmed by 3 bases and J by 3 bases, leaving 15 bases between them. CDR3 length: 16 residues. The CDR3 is CASSYTPAAANEKLFF. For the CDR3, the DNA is TGTGCCAGCAGCTACACTCCCGCGGCGGCTAATGAAAAACTGTTTTTT. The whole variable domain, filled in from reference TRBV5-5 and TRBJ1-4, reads DAGVTQSPTHLIKTRGQQVTLRCSPISGHKSVSWYQQVLGQGPQFIFQYYEKEERGRGNFPDRFSARQFPNYSSELNVNALLLGDSALYLCASSYTPAAANEKLFFGSGTQLSVL.

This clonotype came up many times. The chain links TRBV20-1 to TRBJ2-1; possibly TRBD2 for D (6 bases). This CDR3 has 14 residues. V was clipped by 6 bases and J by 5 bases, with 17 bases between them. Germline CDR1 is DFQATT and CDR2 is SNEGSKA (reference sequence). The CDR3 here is CSAARRGRNNEQFF. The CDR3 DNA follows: TGCAGTGCGGCAAGGAGGGGACGAAACAATGAGCAGTTCTTC.

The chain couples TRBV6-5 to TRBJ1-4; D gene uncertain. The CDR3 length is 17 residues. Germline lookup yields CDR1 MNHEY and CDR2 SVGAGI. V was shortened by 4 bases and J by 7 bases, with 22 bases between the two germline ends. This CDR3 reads CASSSSPYRAEGEKLFF. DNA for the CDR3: TGTGCCAGCAGTTCCTCGCCGTACCGAGCCGAGGGTGAAAAACTGTTTTTT.

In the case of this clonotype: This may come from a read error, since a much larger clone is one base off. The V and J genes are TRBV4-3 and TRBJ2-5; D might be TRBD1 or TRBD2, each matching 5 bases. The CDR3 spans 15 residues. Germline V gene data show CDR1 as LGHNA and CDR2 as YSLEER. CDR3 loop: CASSQDYWDQEPQYF. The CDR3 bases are TGCGCCAGCAGCCAAGATTACTGGGACCAAGAGCCCCAGTACTTC.

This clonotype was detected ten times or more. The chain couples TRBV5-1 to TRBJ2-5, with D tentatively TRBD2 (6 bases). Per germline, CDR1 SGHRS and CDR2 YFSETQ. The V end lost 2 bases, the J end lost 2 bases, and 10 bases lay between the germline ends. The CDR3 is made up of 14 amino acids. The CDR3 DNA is TGCGCCAGCAGCTTACTTAGCGGACAAGAGACCCAGTACTTC. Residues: CASSLLSGQETQYF.

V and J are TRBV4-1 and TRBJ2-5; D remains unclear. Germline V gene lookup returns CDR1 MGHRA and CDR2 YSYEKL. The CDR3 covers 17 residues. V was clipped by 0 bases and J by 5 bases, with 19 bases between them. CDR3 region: CASSQDRGPGSSETQYF. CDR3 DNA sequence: TGCGCCAGCAGCCAAGATCGCGGCCCCGGGTCGTCGGAGACCCAGTACTTC.

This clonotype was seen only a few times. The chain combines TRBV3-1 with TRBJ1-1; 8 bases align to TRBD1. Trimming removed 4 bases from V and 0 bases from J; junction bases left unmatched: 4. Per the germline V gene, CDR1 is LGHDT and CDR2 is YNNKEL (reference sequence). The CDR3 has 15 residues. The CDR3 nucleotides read TGTGCCAGCAGCCTCCGGGACAGGATGAACACTGAAGCTTTCTTT. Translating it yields CASSLRDRMNTEAFF.